These T cell receptor beta chains were read from a single sample in a study of blood T cells in healthy people across ages. TCRdb fed the 5' RACE reads into MiXCR, producing one record per CDR3 protein. The data contain about 1.4 million distinct CDR3 sequences, approximately 63% of them singletons. The source material was blood. The receptor set was obtained from a man aged 18 to 35 in good health. CDR3s include the opening cysteine and the closing phenylalanine or tryptophan. The order of the fields is D gene, V gene, clone size, J gene, CDR3 protein, CDR3 DNA. The D gene is left open where the match is weak. Rows give clone size only sometimes, using once, few, many, or a class for an expanded clone.

NA	TRBV20-1	NA	TRBJ2-1	CSARGAQRWDEQFF	TGCAGTGCTAGAGGTGCCCAGCGTTGGGATGAGCAGTTCTTC
NA	TRBV29-1	few	TRBJ2-5	CSVEETVYQETQYF	TGCAGCGTTGAAGAGACCGTATATCAAGAGACCCAGTACTTC
NA	TRBV11-2	few	TRBJ2-5	CATRAGRETQYF	TGTGCCACTAGGGCGGGTCGGGAGACCCAGTACTTC
TRBD2	TRBV20-1	few	TRBJ2-3	CSALQGAGGALETDTQYF	TGCAGTGCTCTCCAGGGAGCGGGAGGGGCTTTGGAAACAGATACGCAGTATTTT
NA	TRBV24-1	NA	TRBJ1-2	CATIGQTNYGYTF	TGTGCCACCATAGGACAGACCAACTATGGCTACACCTTC
TRBD1	TRBV20-1	NA	TRBJ2-7	CSARDWDRGRSSYEQYF	TGCAGTGCTAGAGATTGGGACAGGGGGCGAAGCTCCTACGAGCAGTACTTC
NA	TRBV7-9	few	TRBJ2-1	CASSLVLASYNEQFF	TGTGCCAGCAGCTTAGTGCTAGCGTCCTACAATGAGCAGTTCTTC
NA	TRBV28	NA	TRBJ1-2	CASIAQQRSYGYTF	TGTGCCAGCATCGCCCAGCAAAGATCCTATGGCTACACCTTC
NA	TRBV6-5	NA	TRBJ1-5	CASGGHLPNQPQHF	TGTGCCAGCGGCGGGCACCTTCCCAATCAGCCCCAGCATTTT
TRBD2	TRBV9	NA	TRBJ2-1	CASSRGLAGDPYNEQFF	TGTGCCAGCAGTAGGGGTCTAGCGGGGGACCCGTACAATGAGCAGTTCTTC
NA	TRBV6-2/TRBV6-3	NA	TRBJ2-2	CASLRGPTGELFF	TGTGCCAGCCTCCGGGGACCAACCGGGGAGCTGTTTTTT
TRBD2	TRBV6-2/TRBV6-3	NA	TRBJ2-1	CASSYPGTSVHNEQFF	TGTGCCAGCAGTTACCCCGGGACTAGCGTCCACAATGAGCAGTTCTTC
NA	TRBV7-2	NA	TRBJ2-7	CASSLSVDLGSPRKQYF	TGTGCCAGCAGCTTATCGGTCGATCTCGGGAGCCCTCGTAAGCAGTACTTC
NA	TRBV21-1	few	TRBJ2-4	CASRATWGSKNIQYF	TGTGCCAGCAGGGCTACCTGGGGGTCCAAAAACATTCAGTACTTC
TRBD1	TRBV7-2	NA	TRBJ1-2	CASSSGTGGADGYTF	TGTGCCAGCAGCTCGGGGACAGGGGGCGCGGATGGCTACACCTTC
NA	TRBV28	NA	TRBJ2-5	CASSPESDAETQYF	TGTGCCAGCAGTCCAGAAAGCGATGCGGAGACCCAGTACTTC
TRBD1	TRBV20-1	few	TRBJ2-7	CSATSARGNYEQYF	TGCAGTGCTACCTCCGCCAGGGGGAACTACGAGCAGTACTTC
NA	TRBV3-1	NA	TRBJ2-7	CASSQDTRFDEQYF	TGTGCCAGCAGCCAAGACACCCGGTTCGACGAGCAGTACTTC
NA	TRBV6-2/TRBV6-3	NA	TRBJ1-5	CATTKRVPDQPQHF	TGTGCCACCACCAAAAGGGTCCCCGATCAGCCCCAGCATTTT
TRBD2	TRBV29-1	NA	TRBJ2-3	CGVGSSGREDTQYF	TGCGGCGTTGGGTCCAGCGGGAGGGAAGATACGCAGTATTTT
NA	TRBV10-3	NA	TRBJ2-6	CAISSIGTNGANVLTF	TGTGCCATCAGTTCGATAGGGACAAATGGGGCCAACGTCCTGACTTTC
TRBD1	TRBV4-1	once	TRBJ1-2	CASSQPSGDRTTIFYGYTF	TGCGCCAGCAGCCAACCATCGGGGGACAGAACTACGATCTTCTATGGCTACACCTTC
TRBD2	TRBV7-9	once	TRBJ2-1	CASSLDTRGSYNEQFF	TGTGCCAGCAGCTTAGATACGCGGGGGTCCTACAATGAGCAGTTCTTC
TRBD1	TRBV20-1	NA	TRBJ1-1	CSALQGVTEAFF	TGCAGTGCTTTACAGGGGGTAACTGAAGCTTTCTTT
NA	TRBV15	few	TRBJ2-5	CATSRDIGGQETQYF	TGTGCCACCAGCAGAGATATCGGCGGACAAGAGACCCAGTACTTC
NA	TRBV20-1	NA	TRBJ2-1	CSARTGSIRFNEQFF	TGCAGTGCTAGAACAGGGTCTATCAGGTTCAATGAGCAGTTCTTC
NA	TRBV5-1	NA	TRBJ1-6	CASSLGIGANNSPLHF	TGCGCCAGCAGCTTGGGAATAGGGGCAAATAATTCACCCCTCCACTTT
TRBD1	TRBV27	NA	TRBJ1-4	CASSLSTTGWEKLFF	TGTGCCAGCAGTTTATCGACGACAGGGTGGGAAAAACTGTTTTTT
NA	TRBV7-9	NA	TRBJ2-4	CASSPRDIQNIQYF	TGTGCCAGCAGCCCCCGGGACATTCAAAACATTCAGTACTTC